This entry lists 15 T cell receptor beta chains sequenced from one sample in a study of blood T cell repertoires in COVID-19. The table came from immunoSEQ multiplex PCR; TCRdb's copy has only in-frame clones and leaves some out. This sample has over 150,000 clones; just under 90% occur once, and the top ten carry 0.85% to 0.95%. What was sequenced was peripheral blood. These receptor sequences come from a woman aged 18-29 years who had recovered from COVID-19.

The rearrangement joins TRBV3-1 (or the pseudogene TRBV3-2) to TRBJ2-7; 7 bases are shared with TRBD1. Trimming removed 1 base from V and 1 base from J; junction bases left unmatched: 1. Germline CDR1 is LGHDT and CDR2 is YNNKEL (reference sequence). The CDR3 has 14 residues. For the CDR3, the DNA is TGTGCCAGCAGCCAAGGACAGGGATCCTACGAGCAGTACTTC. Residues: CASSQGQGSYEQYF.

This chain links TRBV3-1 (or the pseudogene TRBV3-2) with TRBJ2-2, with 10 bases identical to TRBD1. Per germline, CDR1 LGHDT and CDR2 YNNKEL (reference sequence). The CDR3 consists of 16 residues. V shed 2 bases and J 4 bases; nucleotides not matched to a gene: 4. CDR3 sequence reads: CASSQPGQGTTGELFF. The DNA of the CDR3 is TGTGCCAGCAGCCAACCGGGACAGGGGACCACCGGGGAGCTGTTTTTT.

This clone appeared a single time. J is TRBJ2-2 and V is TRBV7-3; D is unclear. Looked up from germline, CDR1 is SGHTA and CDR2 is FQGTGA. The CDR3 has 16 amino acids. V was shortened by 5 bases and J by 2 bases, with 15 bases between the two germline ends. CDR3 in amino acids: CASSAQALVNTGELFF. CDR3 nucleotide sequence: TGTGCCAGCAGCGCCCAAGCTTTAGTTAACACCGGGGAGCTGTTTTTT.

This chain uses TRBV2 with TRBJ2-2; 10 bases are shared with TRBD1. The V segment lost 11 bases and the J segment 6 bases; nucleotides outside the gene matches: 6. Germline V gives CDR1 SNHLY, CDR2 FYNNEI. The CDR3 contains 13 residues. The CDR3 region has the DNA TGTGCCCGAAGGGACAGGGGCGCCGGGGAGCTGTTTTTT. Its protein product is CARRDRGAGELFF.

The chain has TRBV3-1 (or the pseudogene TRBV3-2) and TRBJ1-2; no definite D call. Germline V lookup: CDR1 LGHDT, CDR2 YNNKEL (reference sequence). Trimming stripped 1 base from V and 8 bases from J, with 14 bases between. The CDR3 is 14 residues long. CDR3 region: CASSQGAGRRGYTF. The CDR3 DNA reads as TGTGCCAGCAGCCAAGGAGCAGGTCGAAGAGGCTACACCTTC.

This chain connects TRBV20-1 to TRBJ2-7; 7 positions agree with TRBD1. V shed 7 bases, J shed 5 bases, and the junction held 5 bases outside the gene matches. CDR3 length equals 11 residues. Germline lookup yields CDR1 DFQATT and CDR2 SNEGSKA (reference sequence). CDR3 bases: TGCAGTGGGCGACAGGGTAACGAGCAGTACTTC. This sequence encodes CSGRQGNEQYF.

The gene calls are TRBV25-1 and TRBJ1-1, with 8 bases fitting TRBD1. The CDR3 loop spans 17 amino acids. V lost 7 bases and J lost 1; bases outside the gene matches: 14. Germline assignment: CDR1 MGHDK and CDR2 SYGVNS. Here the CDR3 reads CASTNWGTGRGNTEAFF. CDR3 nucleotides: TGTGCCAGCACGAATTGGGGGACAGGCAGGGGGAACACTGAAGCTTTCTTT.

J is TRBJ2-1 and V is TRBV9; D is unclear. CDR1 and CDR2 (germline): SGDLS, YYNGEE. The CDR3 consists of 14 residues. The V and J ends lost 0 bases and 6 bases respectively, with 10 bases between them. CDR3 residues: CASSVGSRSNEQFF. Written as DNA, the CDR3 is TGTGCCAGCAGCGTAGGTTCTAGGTCCAATGAGCAGTTCTTC.

V gene TRBV2 combines with J gene TRBJ2-3, with 7 nucleotides matching TRBD2. Germline assignment: CDR1 SNHLY and CDR2 FYNNEI. CDR3 length: 15 amino acids. V dropped 3 bases and J dropped 5; count of bases not matched to a gene: 8. The DNA for the CDR3 is TGTGCCAGCAGTGATCGGACTAGGGCTGGAGATACGCAGTATTTT. This translates into CASSDRTRAGDTQYF.

The CDR3 loop reads CASSQETPDRGGYTF. CDR3 nucleotide sequence: TGTGCCAGCAGCCAAGAAACTCCGGACAGGGGTGGCTACACCTTC. The gene calls are TRBV3-1 (or the pseudogene TRBV3-2) and TRBJ1-2; 9 bases match TRBD1. CDR1 is LGHDT, CDR2 YNNKEL, per germline (reference sequence). This CDR3 has 15 amino acids. J gave up 7 bases and V 0 bases, and 6 bases lay outside the gene matches.

The chain carries TRBV6-5 and TRBJ1-2; perhaps TRBD1 as D (5 bases). The CDR3 runs to 15 residues. Trimming stripped 4 bases from V and 5 bases from J, with 17 bases between. Germline V gene lookup returns CDR1 MNHEY and CDR2 SVGAGI. The CDR3 region is CASSSESRVKYGYTF. The DNA for the CDR3 is TGTGCCAGCAGTTCTGAGTCCAGGGTTAAATATGGCTACACCTTC.

V is TRBV18 and J is TRBJ1-5; 8 nucleotides line up with TRBD1. CDR3 size: 15 residues. V was clipped by 3 bases and J by 3 bases; unmatched bases: 4. The V gene's germline CDR1 is KGHSH and CDR2 LQKENI. The CDR3 protein is CASSPGQVDNQPQHF. The CDR3 region has the DNA TGTGCCAGCTCACCGGGACAGGTAGACAATCAGCCCCAGCATTTT. The full variable domain, completed using reference TRBV18 and TRBJ1-5, is NAGVMQNPRHLVRRRGQEARLRCSPMKGHSHVYWYRQLPEEGLKFMVYLQKENIIDESGMPKERFSAEFPKEGPSILRIQQVVRGDSAAYFCASSPGQVDNQPQHFGDGTRLSIL.

V is TRBV29-1 and J is TRBJ1-1, with D possibly being TRBD1 (5 bases). The ends were cut back, 3 bases at V and 5 bases at J, with 13 bases in the middle. The CDR3 loop spans 13 amino acids. From germline, CDR1 is SQVTM and CDR2 ANQGSEA. CDR3 in amino acids: CSVDGRVGTEAFF. The CDR3 bases are TGCAGCGTTGACGGCAGGGTGGGAACTGAAGCTTTCTTT.

The chain couples TRBV6-6 to TRBJ1-6; TRBD1 might be the D (6 bases). The V end was cut by 4 bases, the J end by 11 bases, with 18 bases between. Germline loops: CDR1 MNHNY, CDR2 SVGAGI (reference sequence). This CDR3 is 15 amino acids long. CDR3 residues: CASSLVEARGPPLHF. Here the CDR3 DNA reads TGTGCCAGCAGTTTGGTTGAAGCCAGGGGACCACCCCTCCACTTT.

J is TRBJ2-5 and V is TRBV27; D is perhaps TRBD1 (7 bases). Germline V gene sequence: CDR1 MNHEY, CDR2 SMNVEV (reference sequence). Trimming left V 3 bases short and J 5 bases short, with 10 bases between. CDR3 length: 13 residues. CDR3 in amino acids: CASSFRGRETQYF. The CDR3 nucleotides are TGTGCCAGCAGTTTCAGGGGGAGGGAGACCCAGTACTTC.